This entry is about one T cell receptor (beta chain). This specimen comes from a study of cytomegalovirus exposure and HLA in healthy donors. Here immunoSEQ multiplex PCR was the method, and the copy in TCRdb shows in-frame clones only, minus some. The table lists some 120,000 clones, nearly 90% of them singletons. This CDR3 is 16 amino acids long. Looked up from germline, CDR1 is SGHTS and CDR2 is YDEGEE. V was cut by 0 bases and J by 1 base, with 13 bases left in between. The chain carries TRBV5-8 and TRBJ2-5, with D perhaps matching TRBD2 (6 bases). This TCR came from a woman between 18 and 29 years old in good health and CMV-seronegative. The sequencing input was PBMCs. This CDR3 is CASSLGAGLTQETQYF. The CDR3 DNA reads TGTGCCAGCAGCTTGGGGGCGGGGCTTACCCAAGAGACCCAGTACTTC.